This T cell receptor (beta chain) was recovered during a study of cytomegalovirus exposure and HLA in healthy donors. Germline CDR1 is SGHNT and CDR2 is YYREEE (reference sequence). This CDR3 has 14 amino acids. It was with 60 Vbeta and 13 Jbeta primers that the PCR ran. Measured with immunoSEQ multiplex PCR; TCRdb has only the in-frame clones, and not every one. Counted here are 210,000 or so clones, over 70% occurring once; the ten biggest clones make up about 1.2%. A note on this clone: The germline gene is not matched at one end of the junction; a read error may be the cause.

The sequenced sample consisted of PBMCs. This receptor was identified in a man under 40 in good health and CMV-seronegative. This sequence joins TRBV5-4 and TRBJ1-1; TRBD1 matches 8 bases. For the CDR3, the DNA is TGTGCCAGCAGCTTGCAGGGGGCGAACGCTGAAGCTTTCTTT. It specifies CASSLQGANAEAFF.